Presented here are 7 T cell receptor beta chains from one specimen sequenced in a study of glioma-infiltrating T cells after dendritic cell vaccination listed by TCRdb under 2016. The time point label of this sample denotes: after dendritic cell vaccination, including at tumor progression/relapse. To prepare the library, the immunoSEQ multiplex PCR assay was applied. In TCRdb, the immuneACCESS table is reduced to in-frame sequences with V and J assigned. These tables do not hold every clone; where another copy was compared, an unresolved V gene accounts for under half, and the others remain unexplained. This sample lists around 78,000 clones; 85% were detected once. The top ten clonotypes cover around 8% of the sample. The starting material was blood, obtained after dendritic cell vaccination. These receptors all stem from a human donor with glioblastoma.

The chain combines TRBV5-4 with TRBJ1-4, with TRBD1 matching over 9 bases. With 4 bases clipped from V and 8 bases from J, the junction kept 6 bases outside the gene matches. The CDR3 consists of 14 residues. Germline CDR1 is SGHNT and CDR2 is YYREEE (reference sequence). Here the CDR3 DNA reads TGTGCCAGCAGCATACAGGGGGCAAACGAAAAACTGTTTTTT. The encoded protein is CASSIQGANEKLFF.

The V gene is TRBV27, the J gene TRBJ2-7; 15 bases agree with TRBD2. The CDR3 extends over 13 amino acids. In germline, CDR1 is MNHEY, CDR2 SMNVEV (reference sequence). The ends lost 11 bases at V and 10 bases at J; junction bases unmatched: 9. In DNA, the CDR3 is TGTGCCTCCCGAGGACTAGCGGGAGGGGTCCAGTACTTC. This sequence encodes CASRGLAGGVQYF.

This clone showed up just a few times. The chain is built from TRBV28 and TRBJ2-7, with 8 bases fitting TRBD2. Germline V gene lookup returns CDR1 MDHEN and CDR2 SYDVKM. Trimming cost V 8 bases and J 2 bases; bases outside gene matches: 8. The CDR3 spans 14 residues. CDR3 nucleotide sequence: TGTGCCAGCGATCCGGCGGGAGGCACCTACGAGCAGTACTTC. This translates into CASDPAGGTYEQYF.

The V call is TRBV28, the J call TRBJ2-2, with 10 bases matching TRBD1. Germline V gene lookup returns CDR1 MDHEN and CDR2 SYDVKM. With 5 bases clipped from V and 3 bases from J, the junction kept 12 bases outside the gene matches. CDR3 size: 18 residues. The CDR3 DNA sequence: TGTGCCAGCAGTCACATATCTAGAGGGACAGGGGACACCGGGGAGCTGTTTTTT. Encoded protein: CASSHISRGTGDTGELFF.

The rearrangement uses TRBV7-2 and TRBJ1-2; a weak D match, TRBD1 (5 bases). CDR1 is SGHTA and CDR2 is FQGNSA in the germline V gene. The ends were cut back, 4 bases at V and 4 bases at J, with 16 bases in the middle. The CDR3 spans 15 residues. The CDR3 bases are TGTGCCAGCAGCTCAGGCTCATACAGGACCTATGGCTACACCTTC. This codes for CASSSGSYRTYGYTF.

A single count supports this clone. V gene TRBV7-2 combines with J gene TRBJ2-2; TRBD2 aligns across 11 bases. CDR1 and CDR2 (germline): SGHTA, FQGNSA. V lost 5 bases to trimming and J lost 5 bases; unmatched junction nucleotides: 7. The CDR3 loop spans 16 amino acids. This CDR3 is CASSGLAGGGTGELFF. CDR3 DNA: TGTGCCAGCAGCGGCCTAGCGGGAGGTGGTACCGGGGAGCTGTTTTTT.

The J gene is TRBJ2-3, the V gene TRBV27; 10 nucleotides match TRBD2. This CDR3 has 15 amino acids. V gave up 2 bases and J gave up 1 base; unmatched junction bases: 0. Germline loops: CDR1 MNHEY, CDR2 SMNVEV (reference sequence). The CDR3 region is CASSLLAGGTDTQYF. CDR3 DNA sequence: TGTGCCAGCAGTTTACTAGCGGGGGGCACAGATACGCAGTATTTT.